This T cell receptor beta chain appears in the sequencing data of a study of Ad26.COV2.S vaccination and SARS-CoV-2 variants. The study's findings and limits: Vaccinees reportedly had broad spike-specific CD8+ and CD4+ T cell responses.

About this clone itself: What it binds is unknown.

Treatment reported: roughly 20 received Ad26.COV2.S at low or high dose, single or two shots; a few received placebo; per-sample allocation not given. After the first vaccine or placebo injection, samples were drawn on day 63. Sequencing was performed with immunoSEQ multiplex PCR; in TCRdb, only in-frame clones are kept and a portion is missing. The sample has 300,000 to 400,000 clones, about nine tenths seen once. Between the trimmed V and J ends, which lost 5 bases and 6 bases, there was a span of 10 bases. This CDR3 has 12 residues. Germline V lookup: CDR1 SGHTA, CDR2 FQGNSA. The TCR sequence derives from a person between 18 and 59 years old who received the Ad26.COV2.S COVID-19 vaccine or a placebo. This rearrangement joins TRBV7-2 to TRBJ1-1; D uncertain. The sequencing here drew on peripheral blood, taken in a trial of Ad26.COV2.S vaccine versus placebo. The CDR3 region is CASSIGPAEAFF. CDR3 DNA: TGTGCCAGCAGCATAGGGCCCGCTGAAGCTTTCTTT.